Sequencing of this T cell receptor beta chain was carried out in a study of human T cells and chemical hapten exposure. This clonotype was counted only a few times. Its antigen is undetermined. Via MiXCR, TCRdb re-called the RACE reads, giving one row per CDR3 protein. This table holds about 300,000 distinct CDR3 sequences, around 5% found once. Overall study findings and caveats: PT1 expanded TCR numbers tracked positively with patch test score.

This CDR3 spans 15 amino acids. V gave up 0 bases and J gave up 6 bases; unmatched junction bases: 7. Germline loops: CDR1 SEHNR, CDR2 FQNEAQ (reference sequence). Specified time point: pre-sensitization, week 0. Treatment noted: therapeutic diphenylcyclopropenone sensitization with weekly scalp DPC. Sequencing started from total RNA isolated from unfractionated whole blood. Source: whole blood, taken in connection with sensitization to the hapten diphenylcyclopropenone (DPC). The clonotype originates from a woman in her late teens or twenties with alopecia areata. Some clones in this sample may be carry-over from other donors' samples. The chain combines TRBV7-9 with TRBJ1-1, with 7 bases matching TRBD1. This CDR3 is CASSLAGTVRSEAFF. CDR3 sequence (DNA): TGTGCCAGCAGCTTAGCGGGGACAGTCCGGTCTGAAGCTTTCTTT.